Given below is one T cell receptor beta chain in context. Profiled with immunoSEQ multiplex PCR; TCRdb holds only in-frame clones, not every one. The table records about 280,000 clones, roughly 90% of them present only once. Germline lookup yields CDR1 LNHDA and CDR2 SQIVND (reference sequence). Trimming cost V 4 bases and J 2 bases; bases outside gene matches: 3. The length of the CDR3 is 15 residues. This entry is derived from a study of blood T cell repertoires in COVID-19. Turning to the study itself: PBMCs, B-cell-depleted T cells, or T cells provided the cDNA or gDNA that made up the material.

Participants were aged 18 to 89 years from roughly 25 US areas. Categorization into cohorts depended on clinical history that participants reported. Two negative PCRs, clearance, or symptom resolution were required of recovered Cohort 3 donors. The clonotype was recovered from a woman in her twenties or thirties who had recovered from COVID-19. V gene TRBV19 combines with J gene TRBJ2-7; 12 nucleotides agree with TRBD2. Sample: PBMCs or T cells enriched from blood (not recorded which). The chain's CDR3 is CASSRLAGGPYEQYF. The CDR3 DNA sequence: TGTGCCAGTAGTAGGCTAGCGGGAGGGCCCTACGAGCAGTACTTC.